Following are 6 T cell receptor beta chains from one sample sequenced in a study of T-cell memory formation after mild COVID-19. TCRdb called the 5' RACE reads again in MiXCR, with one record for every CDR3 protein. The data contain around 250,000 distinct CDR3 sequences, roughly 17% of them singletons. Sequencing was performed on PBMCs or a T cell subset sorted from them (not recorded which). The receptors originated from a man younger than 35 who had mild COVID-19 (a few samples of this study predate the infection). Cell type and time point are not known.

The V and J genes are TRBV7-9 and TRBJ2-3, with 8 bases lining up with TRBD2. CDR1 and CDR2 from the germline V gene are SEHNR and FQNEAQ (reference sequence). The CDR3 consists of 17 residues. V dropped 1 base and J dropped 4; count of bases not matched to a gene: 10. The CDR3 region has the DNA TGTGCCAGCAGCTTAGTGGAGCGGGGGTCCAGGGCAGATACGCAGTATTTT. This encodes CASSLVERGSRADTQYF.

The rearrangement joins TRBV12-3 or TRBV12-4 to TRBJ1-2, with D possibly TRBD1 on 6 matching bases. V lost 3 bases and J lost 8, with 16 bases in between. CDR3 length equals 14 residues. CDR3 nucleotide sequence: TGTGCCAGCAGTTTCGGCAGGGGTCTTCGGGGCTACACCTTC. Residues: CASSFGRGLRGYTF.

This clonotype was detected only a few times. J is TRBJ2-1 and V is TRBV7-3; TRBD2 aligns across 8 bases. The CDR3 has 13 amino acids. Germline V gene sequence: CDR1 SGHTA, CDR2 FQGTGA. J lost 7 bases, V lost 5 bases, and 4 bases had no gene match. CDR3 amino acids: CASSPGGRNEQFF. CDR3 sequence (DNA): TGTGCCAGCAGCCCGGGGGGGCGGAATGAGCAGTTCTTC.

The chain uses TRBV5-1 and TRBJ2-5; D unresolved. Trimming took 4 bases from V and 2 from J, leaving 9 bases between them. The germline V gene has CDR1 SGHRS and CDR2 YFSETQ. This CDR3 is built from 13 residues. CDR3 residues: CASSTVPQETQYF. DNA for the CDR3: TGCGCCAGCAGCACCGTCCCTCAAGAGACCCAGTACTTC.

The count of this clonotype is one. The V gene is TRBV6-1, the J gene TRBJ1-1; D remains ambiguous. The CDR3 is made up of 11 amino acids. CDR1 MNHNS and CDR2 SASEGT come from the germline V gene. Trimming left V 2 bases short and J 4 bases short, with 2 bases between. CDR3 amino acids: CASSEFTEAFF. The DNA of the CDR3 is TGTGCCAGCAGTGAATTCACTGAAGCTTTCTTT.

The rearrangement uses TRBV6-2 or TRBV6-3 and TRBJ1-2; 7 nucleotides align to TRBD1. The V gene end was trimmed by 6 bases and the J gene end by 6 bases; junction bases not matched to a gene: 7. The V gene's germline CDR1 is MNHEY and CDR2 SVGEGT. CDR3 length equals 13 residues. As DNA, the CDR3 is TGTGCCAGCAGCCGAGGGGGCGTGGATGGCTACACCTTC. Translated, it gives CASSRGGVDGYTF.